The text below deals with one TCR beta chain. Germline and junction disagree at one end, which may indicate a read error. CDR1 and CDR2 from the germline V gene are SGHTA and FQGNSA. The CDR3 sequence is 15 residues long. This entry belongs to a study of tumor-infiltrating lymphocytes in oesophageal squamous cell carcinoma. TCRdb re-derived calls from the PCR reads in MiXCR, one entry per CDR3 protein. The sample contains just over 15,000 distinct CDR3 sequences, approximately 50% of which appear only once. This TCR came from a male donor with esophageal squamous cell carcinoma. The source material was esophageal tumor tissue. The chain combines TRBV7-2 with TRBJ2-7, with D possibly being TRBD2 (6 bases). The CDR3 DNA follows: TGTGCCAGCAGCCACCGGGACTCCTATAATTCACCCCTCCACTTC. This sequence encodes CASSHRDSYNSPLHF.